The present entry profiles one TCR beta chain with its context. Its antigen is as yet unknown. These data originate in a study of vaccination and CD4 T cells after COVID-19. In the study overall: Two doses of either BNT162b2 or mRNA-1273 vaccine went to participants.

The germline V gene has CDR1 KGHSH and CDR2 LQKENI. This CDR3 region has 13 residues. Trimming took off 5 bases at V and 0 bases at J, with 5 bases between the two ends. The treatment is: approximately 10-day PBMC culture with coronavirus spike peptide pools or control peptides (ViraFEST assay). Peptide-pool expansion of antigen-specific T cells preceded TCR sequencing in ViraFEST. The study sequenced cultured CD4+ T cell DNA using the Oncomine TCR Beta short-read assay. TCRdb used MiXCR to reprocess the PCR reads, holding one entry per CDR3 protein. Of about 19,000 distinct CDR3 sequences in the sample, approximately 60% are singletons; the top ten hold roughly 7.4%.

Input material: CD4+ T cells from blood, cultured in vitro. This chain uses TRBV18 with TRBJ1-5; D not resolved. This sequence was found in a human donor who had recovered from COVID-19. The CDR3 DNA reads as TGTGCCAGCTCATCCGATAGCAATCAGCCCCAGCATTTT. Encoded protein: CASSSDSNQPQHF. The full variable domain, its missing parts supplied by reference TRBV18 and TRBJ1-5, is NAGVMQNPRHLVRRRGQEARLRCSPMKGHSHVYWYRQLPEEGLKFMVYLQKENIIDESGMPKERFSAEFPKEGPSILRIQQVVRGDSAAYFCASSSDSNQPQHFGDGTRLSIL.